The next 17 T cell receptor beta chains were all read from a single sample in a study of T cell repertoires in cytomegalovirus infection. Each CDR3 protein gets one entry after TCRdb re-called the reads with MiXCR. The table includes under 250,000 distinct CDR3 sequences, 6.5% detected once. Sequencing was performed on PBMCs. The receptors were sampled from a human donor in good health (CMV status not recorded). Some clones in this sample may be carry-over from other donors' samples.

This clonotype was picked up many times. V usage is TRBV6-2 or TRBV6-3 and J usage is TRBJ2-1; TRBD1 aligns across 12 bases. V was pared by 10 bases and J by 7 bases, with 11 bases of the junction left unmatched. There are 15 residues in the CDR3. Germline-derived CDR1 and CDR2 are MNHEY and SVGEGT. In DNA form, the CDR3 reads TGTGCCACTAACCTGGGACAGGGGGCAAGGAATGAGCAGTTCTTC. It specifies CATNLGQGARNEQFF.

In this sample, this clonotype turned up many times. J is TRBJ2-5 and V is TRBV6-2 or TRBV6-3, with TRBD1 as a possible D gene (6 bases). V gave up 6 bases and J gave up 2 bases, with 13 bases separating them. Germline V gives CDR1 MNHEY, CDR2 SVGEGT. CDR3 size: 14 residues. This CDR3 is CASSHRDIQETQYF. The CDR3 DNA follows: TGTGCCAGCAGCCACCGGGACATACAAGAGACCCAGTACTTC.

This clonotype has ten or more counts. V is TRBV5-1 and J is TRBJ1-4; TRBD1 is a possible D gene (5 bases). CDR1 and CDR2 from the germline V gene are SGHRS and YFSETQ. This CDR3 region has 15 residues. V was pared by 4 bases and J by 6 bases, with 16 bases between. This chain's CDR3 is CASSLRDRRYEKLFF. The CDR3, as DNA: TGCGCCAGCAGCCTCCGGGACCGGCGATATGAAAAACTGTTTTTT. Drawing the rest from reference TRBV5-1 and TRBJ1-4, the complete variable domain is KAGVTQTPRYLIKTRGQQVTLSCSPISGHRSVSWYQQTPGQGLQFLFEYFSETQRNKGNFPGRFSGRQFSNSRSEMNVSTLELGDSALYLCASSLRDRRYEKLFFGSGTQLSVL.

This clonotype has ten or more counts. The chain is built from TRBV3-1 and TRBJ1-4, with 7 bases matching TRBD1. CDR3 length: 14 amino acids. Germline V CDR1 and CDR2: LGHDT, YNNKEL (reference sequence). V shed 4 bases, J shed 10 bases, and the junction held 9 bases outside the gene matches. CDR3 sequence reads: CASSRGTAGGKLFF. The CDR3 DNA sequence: TGTGCCAGCAGCCGAGGGACAGCGGGGGGAAAACTGTTTTTT. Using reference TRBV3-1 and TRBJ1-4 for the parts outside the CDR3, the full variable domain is DTAVSQTPKYLVTQMGNDKSIKCEQNLGHDTMYWYKQDSKKFLKIMFSYNNKELIINETVPNRFSPKSPDKAHLNLHINSLELGDSAVYFCASSRGTAGGKLFFGSGTQLSVL.

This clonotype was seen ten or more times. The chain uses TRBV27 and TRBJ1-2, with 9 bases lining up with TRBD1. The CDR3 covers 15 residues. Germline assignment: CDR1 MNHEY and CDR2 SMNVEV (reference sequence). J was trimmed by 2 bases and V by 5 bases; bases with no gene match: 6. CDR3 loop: CASSTYGQGNYGYTF. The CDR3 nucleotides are TGTGCCAGCAGTACTTACGGACAGGGGAACTATGGCTACACCTTC.

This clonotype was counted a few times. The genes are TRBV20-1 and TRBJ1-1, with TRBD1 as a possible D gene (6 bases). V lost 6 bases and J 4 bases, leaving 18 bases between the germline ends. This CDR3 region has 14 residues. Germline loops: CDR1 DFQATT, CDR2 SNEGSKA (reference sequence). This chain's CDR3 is CSADEGGLVTEAFF. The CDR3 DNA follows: TGCAGTGCCGATGAGGGGGGGCTTGTCACTGAAGCTTTCTTT.

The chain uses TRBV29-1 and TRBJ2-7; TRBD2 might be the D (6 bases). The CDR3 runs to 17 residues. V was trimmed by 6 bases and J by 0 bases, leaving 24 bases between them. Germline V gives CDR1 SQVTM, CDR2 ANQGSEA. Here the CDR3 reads CSVTRGAGTLSSYEQYF. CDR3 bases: TGCAGCGTAACCCGCGGGGCAGGGACCTTGAGCTCCTACGAGCAGTACTTC.

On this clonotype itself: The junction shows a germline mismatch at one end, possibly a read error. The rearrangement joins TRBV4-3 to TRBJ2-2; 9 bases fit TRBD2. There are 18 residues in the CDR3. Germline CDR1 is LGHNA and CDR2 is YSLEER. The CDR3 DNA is TGCACCAGCAGCAAAAGACGGGGGGTAGCGGGGGTCACCGGGGAGCTGTTTTTT. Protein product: CTSSKRRGVAGVTGELFF.

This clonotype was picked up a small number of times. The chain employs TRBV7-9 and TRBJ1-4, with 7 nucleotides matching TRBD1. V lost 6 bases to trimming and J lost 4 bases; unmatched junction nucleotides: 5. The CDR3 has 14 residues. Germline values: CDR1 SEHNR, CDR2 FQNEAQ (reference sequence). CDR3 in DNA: TGTGCCAGCAGTGTGACAGGGAGTAATGAAAAACTGTTTTTT. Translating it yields CASSVTGSNEKLFF.

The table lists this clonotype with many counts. The CDR3 DNA follows: TGTGCCAGCAGCTTCGCGGCGGGGGGGAACTCCTACGAGCAGTACTTC. Its protein is CASSFAAGGNSYEQYF. The chain combines TRBV7-2 with TRBJ2-7; 9 bases match TRBD2. CDR3 length: 16 amino acids. The germline gives CDR1 SGHTA, CDR2 FQGNSA. V lost 3 bases and J lost 0; bases outside the gene matches: 6. The full variable domain, in which reference TRBV7-2 and TRBJ2-7 provide the parts outside the CDR3, is GAGVSQSPSNKVTEKGKDVELRCDPISGHTALYWYRQSLGQGLEFLIYFQGNSAPDKSGLPSDRFSAERTGGSVSTLTIQRTQQEDSAVYLCASSFAAGGNSYEQYFGPGTRLTVT.

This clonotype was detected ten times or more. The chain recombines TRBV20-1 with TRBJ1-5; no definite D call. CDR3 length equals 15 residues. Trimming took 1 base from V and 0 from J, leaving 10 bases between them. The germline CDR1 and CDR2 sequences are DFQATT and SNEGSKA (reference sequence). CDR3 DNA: TGCAGTGCTAGAGTAGTAGGGAATAGCAATCAGCCCCAGCATTTT. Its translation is CSARVVGNSNQPQHF.

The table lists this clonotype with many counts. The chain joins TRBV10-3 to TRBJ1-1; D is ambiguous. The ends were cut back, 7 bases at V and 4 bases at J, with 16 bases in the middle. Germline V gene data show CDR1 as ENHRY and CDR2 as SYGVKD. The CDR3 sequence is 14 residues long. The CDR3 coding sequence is TGTGCCATCAAGACCACAGCGGAGAGCACTGAAGCTTTCTTT. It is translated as CAIKTTAESTEAFF.

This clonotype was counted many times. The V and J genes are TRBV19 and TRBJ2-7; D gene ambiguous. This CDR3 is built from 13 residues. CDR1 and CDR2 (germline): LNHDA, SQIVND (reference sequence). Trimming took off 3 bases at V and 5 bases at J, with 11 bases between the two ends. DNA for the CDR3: TGTGCCAGTAGTATTGAAATCCAGAACGAGCAGTACTTC. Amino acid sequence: CASSIEIQNEQYF.

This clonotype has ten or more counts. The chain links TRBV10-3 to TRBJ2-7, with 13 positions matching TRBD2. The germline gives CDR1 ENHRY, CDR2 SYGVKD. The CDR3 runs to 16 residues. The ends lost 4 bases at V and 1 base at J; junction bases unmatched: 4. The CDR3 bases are TGTGCCATCAGTGGGACTAGCGGGGGTCCTTCCTACGAGCAGTACTTC. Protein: CAISGTSGGPSYEQYF.

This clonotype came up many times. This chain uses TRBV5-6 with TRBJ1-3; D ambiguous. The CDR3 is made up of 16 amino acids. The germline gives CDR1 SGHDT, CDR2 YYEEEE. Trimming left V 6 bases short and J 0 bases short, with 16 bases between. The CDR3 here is CASISAGRTSGNTIYF. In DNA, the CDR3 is TGTGCCAGCATCTCCGCCGGTCGAACCTCTGGAAACACCATATATTTT.

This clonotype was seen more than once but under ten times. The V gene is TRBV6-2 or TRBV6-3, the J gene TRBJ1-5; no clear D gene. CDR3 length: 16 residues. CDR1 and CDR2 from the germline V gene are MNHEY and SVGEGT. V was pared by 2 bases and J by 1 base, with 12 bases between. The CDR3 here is CASSYRRTESNQPQHF. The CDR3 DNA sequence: TGTGCCAGCAGTTACCGGAGGACGGAAAGCAATCAGCCCCAGCATTTT.

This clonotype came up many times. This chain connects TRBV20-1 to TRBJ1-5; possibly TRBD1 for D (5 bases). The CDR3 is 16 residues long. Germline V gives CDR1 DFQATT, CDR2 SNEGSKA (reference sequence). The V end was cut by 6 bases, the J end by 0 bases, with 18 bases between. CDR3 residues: CSAAAQGGDSNQPQHF. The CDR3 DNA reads TGCAGTGCCGCGGCGCAGGGAGGGGATAGCAATCAGCCCCAGCATTTT.